This is a list of T cell receptor beta chains from one sample in a study of cytomegalovirus exposure and HLA in healthy donors. Assay used: immunoSEQ multiplex PCR; TCRdb lists only in-frame clones, some missing. Found here are approximately 70,000 clones; the top ten clones hold about 1.8%. The sequencing input was PBMCs. All receptors derive from a woman aged 30 to 39 in good health and CMV-seronegative. Both conserved end residues are part of each CDR3. A D gene is named only where the DNA matches it firmly.

V: TRBV11-2; J: TRBJ2-6; length: 16; D: -; CDR3: CASSLALTGGANVLTF
V: TRBV5-8; J: TRBJ1-2; length: 11; D: -; CDR3: CASSGGYGYTF
V: TRBV6-1; J: TRBJ2-7; length: 15; D: TRBD2; CDR3: CASSDRLAGVYEQYF
V: TRBV9; J: TRBJ1-1; length: 15; D: TRBD1; CDR3: CASSPRQGTNTEDFF
V: TRBV6-5; J: TRBJ1-4; length: 14; D: TRBD1; CDR3: CASSSGTGGEKLFF
V: TRBV4-1; J: TRBJ1-3; length: 14; D: -; CDR3: CASSQDKQRNTIYF
V: TRBV29-1; J: TRBJ1-2; length: 15; D: -; CDR3: CSGRQLGPVLSGYTF
V: TRBV13; J: TRBJ2-7; length: 16; D: TRBD2; CDR3: CASSPRTSGSQYEQYF
V: TRBV27; J: TRBJ2-1; length: 17; D: TRBD1; CDR3: CASSLLGTGGIDNEQFF
V: TRBV30; J: TRBJ1-5; length: 14; D: -; CDR3: CAWSVTGGRQPQHF
V: TRBV5-4; J: TRBJ2-7; length: 15; D: TRBD1; CDR3: CASSLQTGGFHEQYF
V: TRBV5-6; J: TRBJ2-7; length: 16; D: TRBD1; CDR3: CASSRSGQGFPPEQYF
V: TRBV30; J: TRBJ2-1; length: 15; D: TRBD2; CDR3: CAWSVSSGAYNEQFF
V: TRBV6-1; J: TRBJ1-5; length: 14; D: TRBD1; CDR3: CASGWTGRDQPQHF
V: TRBV18; J: TRBJ1-2; length: 15; D: -; CDR3: CASSSDSQANYGYTF
V: TRBV28; J: TRBJ2-1; length: 14; D: -; CDR3: CASSSTRGSREQFF
V: TRBV6-5; J: TRBJ1-1; length: 13; D: TRBD1; CDR3: CASSPQGSTEAFF
V: TRBV5-6; J: TRBJ1-5; length: 15; D: -; CDR3: CASSRLAQENQPQHF
V: TRBV28; J: TRBJ2-7; length: 15; D: TRBD2; CDR3: CASSTPSGGAYEQYF
V: TRBV2; J: TRBJ1-2; length: 13; D: -; CDR3: CASTVTGQGGYTF
V: TRBV4-2; J: TRBJ2-7; length: 14; D: TRBD2; CDR3: CASSQGGSTYEQYF
V: TRBV7-2; J: TRBJ2-3; length: 15; D: TRBD1; CDR3: CASSLVGQVTDTQYF
V: TRBV29-1; J: TRBJ2-2; length: 15; D: TRBD2; CDR3: CSAVSGVAGTGELFF
V: TRBV5-1; J: TRBJ1-4; length: 16; D: -; CDR3: CASSQNLGTGGEKLFF
V: TRBV30; J: TRBJ2-5; length: 13; D: TRBD1; CDR3: CAWSRGTQETQYF
V: TRBV28; J: TRBJ1-4; length: 11; D: -; CDR3: CASRGTLKLFF
V: TRBV4-1; J: TRBJ1-4; length: 15; D: -; CDR3: CASRTTAATNEKLFF
V: TRBV4-2; J: TRBJ2-7; length: 15; D: TRBD2; CDR3: CASISPRLAAQEQYF
V: TRBV27; J: TRBJ2-7; length: 14; D: TRBD1; CDR3: CASSAGTAAYEQYF
V: TRBV6-6; J: TRBJ2-3; length: 15; D: -; CDR3: CASSSRRGRTDTQYF
V: TRBV4-1; J: TRBJ2-7; length: 14; D: -; CDR3: CASSQDPGGDEQYF
V: TRBV6-5; J: TRBJ2-4; length: 15; D: TRBD2; CDR3: CASSYSGGTKNIQYF
V: TRBV27; J: TRBJ2-3; length: 15; D: TRBD2; CDR3: CASSQPPSGTDTQYF
V: TRBV7-9; J: TRBJ2-5; length: 14; D: TRBD1; CDR3: CASSSLRDRETQYF
V: TRBV4-1; J: TRBJ2-2; length: 15; D: TRBD2; CDR3: CASSFAGGRTGELFF
V: TRBV18; J: TRBJ2-3; length: 15; D: -; CDR3: CASSERGSAGDTQYF
V: TRBV28; J: TRBJ1-2; length: 14; D: -; CDR3: CASSPPSQVYGYTF
V: TRBV18; J: TRBJ1-2; length: 16; D: TRBD1; CDR3: CASSPPKGQGAFGYTF